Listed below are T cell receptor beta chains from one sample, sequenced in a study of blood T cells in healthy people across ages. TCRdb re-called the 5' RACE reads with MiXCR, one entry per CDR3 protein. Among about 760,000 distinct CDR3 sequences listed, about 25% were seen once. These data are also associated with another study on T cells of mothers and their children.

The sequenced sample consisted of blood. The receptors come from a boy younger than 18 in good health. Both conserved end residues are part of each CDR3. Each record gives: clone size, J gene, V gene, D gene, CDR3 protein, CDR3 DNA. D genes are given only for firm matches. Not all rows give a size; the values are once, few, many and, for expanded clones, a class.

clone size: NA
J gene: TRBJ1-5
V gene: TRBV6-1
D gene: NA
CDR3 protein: CASRPSGDYSNQPQHF
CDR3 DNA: TGTGCCAGCAGGCCATCAGGGGATTATAGCAATCAGCCCCAGCATTTT

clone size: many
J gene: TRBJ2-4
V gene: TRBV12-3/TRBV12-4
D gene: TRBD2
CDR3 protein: CASGSTGTTHIQYF
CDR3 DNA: TGTGCCAGCGGGTCCACCGGGACTACTCACATTCAGTACTTC

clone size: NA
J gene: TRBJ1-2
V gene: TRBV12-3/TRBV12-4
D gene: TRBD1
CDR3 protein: CASSSGQLTF
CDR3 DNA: TGTGCCAGCAGTTCGGGACAGCTAACCTTC

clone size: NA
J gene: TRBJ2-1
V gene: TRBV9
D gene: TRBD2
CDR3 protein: CASSPGLAGSSYNEQFF
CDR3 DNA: TGTGCCAGCAGCCCGGGACTAGCGGGATCCTCCTACAATGAGCAGTTCTTC

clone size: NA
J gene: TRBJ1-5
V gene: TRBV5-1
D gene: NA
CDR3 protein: CASSFSGDDQPQHF
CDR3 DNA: TGCGCCAGCAGCTTCTCCGGGGATGATCAGCCCCAGCATTTT

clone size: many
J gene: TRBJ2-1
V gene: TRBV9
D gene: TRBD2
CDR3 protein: CASSVFAGGGNEQFF
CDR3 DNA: TGTGCCAGCAGCGTATTCGCGGGAGGGGGGAATGAGCAGTTCTTC

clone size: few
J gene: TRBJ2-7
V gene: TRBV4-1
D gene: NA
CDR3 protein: CASSLGPGSNEQYF
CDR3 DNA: TGCGCCAGCAGCCTCGGCCCAGGTAGCAATGAGCAGTACTTC

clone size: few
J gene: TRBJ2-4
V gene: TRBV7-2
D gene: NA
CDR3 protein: CASSLVIARPQNIQYF
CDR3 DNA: TGTGCCAGCAGCTTAGTGATAGCGCGACCTCAAAACATTCAGTACTTC

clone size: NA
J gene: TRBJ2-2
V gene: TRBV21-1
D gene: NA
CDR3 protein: CASSVGWGQVVTGELFF
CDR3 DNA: TGTGCCAGCAGCGTTGGGTGGGGACAGGTGGTCACCGGGGAGCTGTTTTTT

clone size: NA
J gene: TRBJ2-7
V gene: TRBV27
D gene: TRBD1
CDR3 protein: CASSPTWTGDRYEQYF
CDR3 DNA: TGTGCCAGCAGCCCCACTTGGACAGGGGACCGGTACGAGCAGTACTTC

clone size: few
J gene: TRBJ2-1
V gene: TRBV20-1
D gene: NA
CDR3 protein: CSARDENSYNEQFF
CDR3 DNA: TGCAGTGCTAGAGATGAGAACTCCTACAATGAGCAGTTCTTC

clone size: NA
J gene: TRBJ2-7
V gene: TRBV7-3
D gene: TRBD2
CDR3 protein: CASSLSLAVDEQYF
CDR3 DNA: TGTGCCAGCAGCTTAAGTCTAGCGGTAGACGAGCAGTACTTC

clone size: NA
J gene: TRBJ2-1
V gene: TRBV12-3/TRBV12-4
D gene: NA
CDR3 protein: CASSFDFGAGNEQFF
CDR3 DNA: TGTGCCAGCAGTTTTGATTTCGGAGCAGGCAATGAGCAGTTCTTC

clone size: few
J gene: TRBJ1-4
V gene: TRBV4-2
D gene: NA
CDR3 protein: CASSPPGGGRGEKLFF
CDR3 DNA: TGTGCCAGCAGCCCCCCCGGGGGAGGGAGGGGTGAAAAACTGTTTTTT

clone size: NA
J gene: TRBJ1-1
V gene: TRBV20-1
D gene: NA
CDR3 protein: CSAREDGNTEAFF
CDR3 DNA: TGCAGTGCTAGAGAGGACGGGAACACTGAAGCTTTCTTT

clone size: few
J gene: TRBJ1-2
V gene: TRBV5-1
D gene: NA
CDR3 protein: CASSLEGQRNYGYTF
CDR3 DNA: TGCGCCAGCAGCTTGGAAGGACAGAGGAACTATGGCTACACCTTC

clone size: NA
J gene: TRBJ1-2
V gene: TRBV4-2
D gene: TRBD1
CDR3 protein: CASSQDRGTALNFNYGYTF
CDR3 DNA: TGTGCCAGCAGCCAAGATCGGGGGACAGCCTTAAACTTCAACTATGGCTACACCTTC

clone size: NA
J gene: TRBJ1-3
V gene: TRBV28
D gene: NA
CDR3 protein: CASSFNAGNTIYF
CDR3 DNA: TGTGCCAGCAGTTTTAATGCGGGAAACACCATATATTTT

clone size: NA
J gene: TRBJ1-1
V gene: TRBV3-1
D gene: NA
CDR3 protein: CASSQSSRGERTEAFF
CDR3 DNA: TGTGCCAGCAGCCAGTCCTCAAGGGGGGAGCGGACTGAAGCTTTCTTT

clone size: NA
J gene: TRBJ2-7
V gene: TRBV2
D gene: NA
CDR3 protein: CASSENGIYEQYF
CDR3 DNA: TGTGCCAGCAGTGAAAATGGGATTTACGAGCAGTACTTC

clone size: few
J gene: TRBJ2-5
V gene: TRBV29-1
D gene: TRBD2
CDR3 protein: CSVAPAGVARETQYF
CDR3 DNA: TGCAGCGTTGCTCCAGCGGGAGTCGCCCGAGAGACCCAGTACTTC

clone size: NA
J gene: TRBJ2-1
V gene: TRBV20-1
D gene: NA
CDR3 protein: CSARDRYRSSYNEQFF
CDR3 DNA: TGCAGTGCTAGAGATCGGTACAGGAGCTCCTACAATGAGCAGTTCTTC

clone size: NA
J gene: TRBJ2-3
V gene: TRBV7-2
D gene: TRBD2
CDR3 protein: CASSFPYSGVSTDTQYF
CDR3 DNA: TGTGCCAGCAGCTTCCCTTACAGCGGGGTGAGCACAGATACGCAGTATTTT

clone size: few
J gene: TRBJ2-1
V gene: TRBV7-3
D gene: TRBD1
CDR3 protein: CASSSTGSYNEQFF
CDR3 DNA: TGTGCCAGCAGCTCGACAGGGTCCTACAATGAGCAGTTCTTC

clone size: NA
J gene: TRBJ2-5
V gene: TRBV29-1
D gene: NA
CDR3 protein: CSGRELETQYF
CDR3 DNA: TGCAGCGGCAGGGAATTAGAGACCCAGTACTTC

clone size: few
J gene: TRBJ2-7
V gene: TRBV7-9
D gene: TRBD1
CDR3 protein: CASSLDPQGAYEQYF
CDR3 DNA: TGTGCCAGCAGCTTAGACCCACAGGGGGCCTACGAGCAGTACTTC

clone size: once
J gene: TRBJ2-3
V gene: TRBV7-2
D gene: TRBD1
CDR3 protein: CASSPRDRPSTDTQYF
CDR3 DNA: TGTGCCAGCAGCCCTCGGGACAGACCTAGCACAGATACGCAGTATTTT

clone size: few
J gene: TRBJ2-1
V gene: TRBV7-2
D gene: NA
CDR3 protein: CASSLGPAVNYNEQFF
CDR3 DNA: TGTGCCAGCAGCTTGGGACCAGCGGTGAATTACAATGAGCAGTTCTTC

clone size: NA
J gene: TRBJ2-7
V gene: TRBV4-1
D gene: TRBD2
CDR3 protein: CASSQDPSGTLYEQYF
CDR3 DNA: TGCGCCAGCAGCCAAGACCCTAGCGGGACCCTCTACGAGCAGTACTTC

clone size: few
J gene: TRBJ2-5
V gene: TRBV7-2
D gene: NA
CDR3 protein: CASKADFGQETQYF
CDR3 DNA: TGTGCCAGCAAAGCGGACTTTGGGCAGGAGACCCAGTACTTC

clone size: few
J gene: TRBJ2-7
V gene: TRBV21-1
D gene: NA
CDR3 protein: CASSTSGLGPYEQYF
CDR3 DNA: TGTGCCAGCAGCACCTCCGGTTTGGGCCCCTACGAGCAGTACTTC

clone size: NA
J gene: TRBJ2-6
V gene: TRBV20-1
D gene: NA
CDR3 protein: CSARDLVSGANVLTF
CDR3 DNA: TGCAGTGCTAGAGATCTCGTTTCTGGGGCCAACGTCCTGACTTTC

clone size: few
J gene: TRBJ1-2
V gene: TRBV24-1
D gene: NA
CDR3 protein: CATSGKGRSYGYTF
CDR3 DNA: TGTGCCACCAGTGGGAAGGGGAGGTCCTATGGCTACACCTTC

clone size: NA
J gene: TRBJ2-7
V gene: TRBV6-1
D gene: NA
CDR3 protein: CASRSELGTVVQYEQYF
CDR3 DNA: TGTGCCAGCAGGAGCGAGCTTGGGACCGTAGTGCAGTACGAGCAGTACTTC

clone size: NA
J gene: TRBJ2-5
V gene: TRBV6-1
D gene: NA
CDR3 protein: CASSEAAGFQETQYF
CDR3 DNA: TGTGCCAGCAGTGAAGCCGCAGGGTTTCAAGAGACCCAGTACTTC

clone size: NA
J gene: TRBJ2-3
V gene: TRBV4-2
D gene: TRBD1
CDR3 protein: CASSPVQGPDTQYF
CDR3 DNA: TGTGCCAGCAGCCCAGTACAGGGGCCGGATACGCAGTATTTT

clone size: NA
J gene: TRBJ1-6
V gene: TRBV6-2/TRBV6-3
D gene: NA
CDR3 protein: CASSWGAASPLHF
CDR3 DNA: TGTGCCAGCAGTTGGGGGGCCGCTTCACCCCTCCACTTT

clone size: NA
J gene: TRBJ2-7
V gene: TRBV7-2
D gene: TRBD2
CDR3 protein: CASSHSGGAGQYEQYF
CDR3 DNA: TGTGCCAGCAGTCATAGCGGGGGGGCAGGGCAGTACGAGCAGTACTTC

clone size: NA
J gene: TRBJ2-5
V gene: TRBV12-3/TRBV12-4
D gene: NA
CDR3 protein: CASTLGIGETQYF
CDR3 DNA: TGTGCCAGCACCTTAGGTATCGGGGAGACCCAGTACTTC

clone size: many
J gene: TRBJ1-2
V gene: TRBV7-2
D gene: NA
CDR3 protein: CASSSGLNYGYTF
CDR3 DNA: TGTGCCAGCAGCTCGGGACTTAACTATGGCTACACCTTC

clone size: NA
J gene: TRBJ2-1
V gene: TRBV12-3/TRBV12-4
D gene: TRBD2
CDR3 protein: CASSLGLADEQFF
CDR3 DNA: TGTGCCAGCAGTTTAGGCCTAGCGGATGAGCAGTTCTTC

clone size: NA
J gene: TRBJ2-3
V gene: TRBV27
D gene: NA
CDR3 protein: CASSSLFPPDTQYF
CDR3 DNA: TGTGCCAGCAGTTCATTGTTCCCCCCAGATACGCAGTATTTT

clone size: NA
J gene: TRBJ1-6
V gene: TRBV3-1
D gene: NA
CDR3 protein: CASSHRDNSPLHF
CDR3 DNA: TGTGCCAGCAGCCACAGGGACAACTCACCCCTCCACTTT

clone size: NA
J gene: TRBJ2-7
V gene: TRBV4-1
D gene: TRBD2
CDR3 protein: CASSRERETDYEQYF
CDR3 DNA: TGCGCCAGCAGCCGCGAGCGGGAGACGGACTACGAGCAGTACTTC

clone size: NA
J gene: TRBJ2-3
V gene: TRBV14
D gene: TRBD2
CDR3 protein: CASSHDSGGKTGTQYF
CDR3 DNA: TGTGCCAGCAGCCACGATAGCGGGGGGAAAACAGGCACGCAGTATTTT

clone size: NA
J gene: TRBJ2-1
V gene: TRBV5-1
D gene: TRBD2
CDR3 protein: CASSPESRLAVYNEQFF
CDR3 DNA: TGCGCCAGCAGCCCCGAGTCCCGACTAGCAGTCTACAATGAGCAGTTCTTC

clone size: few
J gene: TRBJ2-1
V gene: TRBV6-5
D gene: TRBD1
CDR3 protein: CASSWDRARPYNEQFF
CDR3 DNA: TGTGCCAGCAGTTGGGACAGGGCGCGACCGTACAATGAGCAGTTCTTC